This T cell receptor beta chain emerged from a study of beta chain features in type 1 diabetes (dated by TCRdb to the late 2010s). Regarding the complete study: Mean age, gender distribution, total cell number and subset yield were not different between patients and healthy donors. The study compared the TCRB repertoires of sorted circulating CD4+ T cell subsets in recently diagnosed type 1 diabetes patients with those in matched healthy donors. Regulatory and stem cell-like memory subsets were isolated from only 8 patients and 8 healthy donors, whereas naive and central memory subsets came from all 30 or so donors. A total of around 110,000,000 sorted cells were examined across all samples, and RNA yield correlated strongly with the number of cells per subset. Study-level results and caveats: Naive, central memory and regulatory TCRB repertoires appeared to be more alike among patients than among healthy donors. Because small numbers of individuals were included in the HLA sub-analyses, any influence of HLA type on TCRB rearrangement was left unresolved. Fewer insertions and more nucleotide deletions at VDJ recombination sites were observed in patients with type 1 diabetes, implying thymic rearrangement abnormalities. PCR may preferentially amplify shorter templates, but because patient and control samples were amplified and corrected together, any resulting skew would affect both groups equally. In all four CD4+ subsets, TCRB CDR3 length was moderately but significantly shorter in type 1 diabetes patients. Because cDNA rather than genomic DNA was sequenced, highly expressing activated cells could have been over-represented, although no difference in activation and CD3 levels was found between groups.

From cysteine to phenylalanine, the CDR3 is 15 amino acids long. Here the CDR3 DNA is all that survives: 45 bases in frame from base 1. CDR1 and CDR2, looked up from the germline V gene, are SGHTA and FQGNSA. V and J are trimmed by 1 base and 0 bases, and the gene matches miss 2 bases of the junction. This clone was seen a few times. This clone's antigen is unknown. No base quality information exists; no much larger clone differs at one position. Each donor gave one peripheral blood draw, averaging roughly 0.11 L, which was collected into heparinised tubes. A BD FACSAria II and a panel including CD45RO, CCR7, CD25, CD127, CD95 and CD27 were used to sort naive, central memory, regulatory and stem cell-like memory CD4+ T cells. A purity above 95% was achieved for all sorted populations. PBMCs were isolated right away by Lymphoprep density gradient centrifugation and were stained directly, without culture. So that batch effects would be minimized, each experiment stained and sorted samples in pairs, pairing one healthy donor with one patient.

All of the isolated RNA was reverse transcribed with the High Capacity cDNA Reverse Transcription Kit, so expressed TCRB transcripts were sequenced. Naive, central memory and regulatory T cell samples underwent deep immunoSEQ sequencing, averaging around 4 million total reads per sample. Sorted cells were lysed in RLT buffer and RNA was extracted with DNase-treated RNeasy Micro or Mini kits, depending on cell number. To prevent cross-contamination, every cell subset was processed on its own, while patient and healthy donor samples were processed together. Using the immunoSEQ multiplex PCR, TCRB sequences were amplified from cDNA into 87-bp fragments spanning the CDR3 region. Sequencing of the amplicons was done on the Illumina HiSeq platform. On the authors' methods: Synthetic template baselines were used to correct PCR bias computationally, reads within Hamming distance 2 were collapsed, and singletons that could not be merged were discarded. By aligning reads against IMGT, V, D and J genes, CDR3 length, and insertions or deletions at six rearrangement sites were assigned. Clonotype counts were normalized to sorted cell number within each subset before computing true diversity and Gini coefficients with the tcR R package. Repertoire sharing was quantified using the overlap coefficient calculated on TCRB nucleotide sequences. This is the immuneACCESS table as TCRdb keeps it, with only in-frame sequences that have V and J called. A part of the clones is gone; compared with another copy, unresolved V genes explain less than half, and the rest is unexplained. The DNA was the basis for D and trimming; V, J and clone size are from that table. The sample has nearly 350,000 clones on record, 6.5% to 10% of them singletons. Jointly, the top ten make up 0.44% of the sample.

The TCR originated in a woman between 18 and 29 years old in good health. The chain is made from TRBV7-2 and TRBJ1-1, with 7 junctional bases fitting TRBD1. What was sequenced was central memory CD4+ T cells from blood. CDR3 protein: CASSLGGTVNTEAFF. The nucleotide sequence reads TGTGCCAGCAGCTTAGGGGGGACAGTGAACACTGAAGCTTTCTTT.